This T cell receptor (beta chain) originates from a study of blood T cells in healthy people across ages. Details on this clonotype: The junction does not match germline at one end; this may be a read error.

Each sample had at least 6 million PBMCs isolated. This CDR3 contains 15 residues. Germline values: CDR1 KGHSY, CDR2 FQNENV. Primers used in a second PCR of about 6 to 11 cycles were a sample-barcoded 5' primer and a J-beta primer mix. There were at least 3 million CDR3-containing paired-end reads obtained from each sample. TCRdb reanalysed the 5' RACE reads using MiXCR and keeps one entry per CDR3 protein. The table has roughly 930,000 distinct CDR3 sequences, about 48% seen once; the top ten hold 13%. The clonotype was recovered from a man in his thirties or forties in good health. The rearrangement links TRBV16 to TRBJ1-6; D not certain. Sequenced material: blood. DNA of the CDR3: TGTGCCAGCGGCCAAGAGGTCTCCTATAATTCACCCCTCCACTTT. Its protein product is CASGQEVSYNSPLHF.